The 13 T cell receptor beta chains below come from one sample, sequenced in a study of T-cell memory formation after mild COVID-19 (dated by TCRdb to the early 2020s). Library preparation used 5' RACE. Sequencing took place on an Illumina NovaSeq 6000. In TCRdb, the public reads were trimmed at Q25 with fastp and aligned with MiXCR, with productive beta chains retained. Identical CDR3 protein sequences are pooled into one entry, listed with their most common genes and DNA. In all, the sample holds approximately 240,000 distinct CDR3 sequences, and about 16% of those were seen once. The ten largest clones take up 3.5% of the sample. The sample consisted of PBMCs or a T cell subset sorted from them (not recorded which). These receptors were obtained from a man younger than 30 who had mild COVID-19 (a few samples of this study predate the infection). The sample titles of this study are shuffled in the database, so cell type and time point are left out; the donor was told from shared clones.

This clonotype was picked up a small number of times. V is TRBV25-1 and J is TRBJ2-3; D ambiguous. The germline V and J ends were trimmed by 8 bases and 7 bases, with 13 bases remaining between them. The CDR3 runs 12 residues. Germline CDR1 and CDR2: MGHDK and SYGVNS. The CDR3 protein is CASSLSTHTQYF. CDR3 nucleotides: TGTGCCAGCTCCCTAAGCACCCATACGCAGTATTTT.

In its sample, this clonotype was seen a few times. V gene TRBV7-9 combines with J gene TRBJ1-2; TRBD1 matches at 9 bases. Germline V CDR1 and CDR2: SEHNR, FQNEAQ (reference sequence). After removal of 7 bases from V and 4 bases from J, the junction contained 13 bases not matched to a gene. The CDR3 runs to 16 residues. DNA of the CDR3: TGTGCCAGCACCTCACGCTTAGGGACAGGGTCCTATGGCTACACCTTC. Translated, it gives CASTSRLGTGSYGYTF. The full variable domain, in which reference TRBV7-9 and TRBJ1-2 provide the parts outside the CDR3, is DTGVSQNPRHKITKRGQNVTFRCDPISEHNRLYWYRQTLGQGPEFLTYFQNEAQLEKSRLLSDRFSAERPKGSFSTLEIQRTEQGDSAMYLCASTSRLGTGSYGYTFGSGTRLTVV.

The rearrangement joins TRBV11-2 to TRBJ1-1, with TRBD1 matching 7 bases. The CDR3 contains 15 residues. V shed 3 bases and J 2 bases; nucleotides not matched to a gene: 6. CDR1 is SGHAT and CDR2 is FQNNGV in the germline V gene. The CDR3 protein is CASSFRGGYNTEAFF. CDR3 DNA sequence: TGTGCCAGCAGCTTTCGAGGGGGCTATAACACTGAAGCTTTCTTT. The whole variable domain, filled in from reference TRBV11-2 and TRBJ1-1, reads EAGVAQSPRYKIIEKRQSVAFWCNPISGHATLYWYQQILGQGPKLLIQFQNNGVVDDSQLPKDRFSAERLKGVDSTLKIQPAKLEDSAVYLCASSFRGGYNTEAFFGQGTRLTVV.

CDR3 bases: TGTGCCACCGGCGATCGGAAACAGGGGGGCCCGTTCGCGAACACCGGGGAGCTGTTTTTT. Translating gives CATGDRKQGGPFANTGELFF. The V gene is TRBV24-1, the J gene TRBJ2-2, with TRBD1 identical over 8 bases. The CDR3 consists of 20 residues. Germline assignment: CDR1 KGHDR and CDR2 SFDVKD. The J segment lost 0 bases and the V segment lost 9 bases, leaving 20 bases of the junction unmatched.

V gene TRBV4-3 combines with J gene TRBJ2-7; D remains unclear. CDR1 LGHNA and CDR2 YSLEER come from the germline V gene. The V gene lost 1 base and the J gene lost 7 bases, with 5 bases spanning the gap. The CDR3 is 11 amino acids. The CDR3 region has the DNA TGCGCCAGCAGCCAAGGACCGGAGCAGTACGTC. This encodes CASSQGPEQYV.

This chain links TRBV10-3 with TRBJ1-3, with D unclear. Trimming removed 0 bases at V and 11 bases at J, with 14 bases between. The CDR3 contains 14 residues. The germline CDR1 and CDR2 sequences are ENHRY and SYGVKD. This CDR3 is CAISESPDSVAIYF. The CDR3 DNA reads TGTGCCATCAGTGAGTCCCCTGATTCCGTGGCCATATATTTT.

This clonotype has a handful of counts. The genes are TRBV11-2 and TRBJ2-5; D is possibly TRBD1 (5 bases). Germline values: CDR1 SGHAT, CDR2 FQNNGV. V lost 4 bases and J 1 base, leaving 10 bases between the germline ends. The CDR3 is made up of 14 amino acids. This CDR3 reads CASSSYDSQETQYF. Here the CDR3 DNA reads TGTGCCAGCAGCTCCTATGACAGCCAAGAGACCCAGTACTTC.

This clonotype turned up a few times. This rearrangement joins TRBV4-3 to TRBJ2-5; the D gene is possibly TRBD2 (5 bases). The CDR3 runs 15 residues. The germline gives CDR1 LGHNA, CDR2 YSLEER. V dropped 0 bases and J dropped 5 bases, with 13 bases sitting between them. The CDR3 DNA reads TGCGCCAGCAGCCAAGATCCCGGGTCGGGGGAGACCCAGTACTTC. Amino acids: CASSQDPGSGETQYF.

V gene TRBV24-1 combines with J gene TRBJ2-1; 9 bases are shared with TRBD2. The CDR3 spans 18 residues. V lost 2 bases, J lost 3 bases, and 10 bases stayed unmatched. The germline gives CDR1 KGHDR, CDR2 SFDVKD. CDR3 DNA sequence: TGTGCCACCAGTGATTCGCTTAATAGCGGGAGAAACTACAATGAGCAGTTCTTC. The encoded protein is CATSDSLNSGRNYNEQFF.

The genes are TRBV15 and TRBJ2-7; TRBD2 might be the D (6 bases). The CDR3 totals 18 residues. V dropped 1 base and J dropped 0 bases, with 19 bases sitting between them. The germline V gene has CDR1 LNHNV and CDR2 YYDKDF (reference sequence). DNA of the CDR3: TGTGCCACCAGCAGAGCCTCCCCAGGAGGGGCCCTCTCCTACGAGCAGTACTTC. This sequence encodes CATSRASPGGALSYEQYF. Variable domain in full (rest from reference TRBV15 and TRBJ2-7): DAMVIQNPRYQVTQFGKPVTLSCSQTLNHNVMYWYQQKSSQAPKLLFHYYDKDFNNEADTPDNFQSRRPNTSFCFLDIRSPGLGDTAMYLCATSRASPGGALSYEQYFGPGTRLTVT.

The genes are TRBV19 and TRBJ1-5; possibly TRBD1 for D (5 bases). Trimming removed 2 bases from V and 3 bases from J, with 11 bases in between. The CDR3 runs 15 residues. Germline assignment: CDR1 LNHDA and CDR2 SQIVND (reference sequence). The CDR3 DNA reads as TGTGCCAGTAGTATAAGAGGGGCCAACAATCAGCCCCAGCATTTT. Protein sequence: CASSIRGANNQPQHF.

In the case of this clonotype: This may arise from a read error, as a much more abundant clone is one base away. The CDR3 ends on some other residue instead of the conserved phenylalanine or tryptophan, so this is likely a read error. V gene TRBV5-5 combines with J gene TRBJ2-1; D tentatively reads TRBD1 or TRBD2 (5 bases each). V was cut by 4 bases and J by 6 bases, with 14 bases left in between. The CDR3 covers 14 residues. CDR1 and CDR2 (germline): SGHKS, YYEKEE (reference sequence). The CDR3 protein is CASSPGPGVNEQFL. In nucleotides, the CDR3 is TGTGCCAGCAGCCCGGGGCCCGGGGTCAATGAGCAGTTCTTA.

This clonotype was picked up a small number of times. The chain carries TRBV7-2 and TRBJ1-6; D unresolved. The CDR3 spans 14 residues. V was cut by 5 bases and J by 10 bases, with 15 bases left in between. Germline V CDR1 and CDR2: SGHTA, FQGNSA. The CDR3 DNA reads TGTGCCAGCAGCCAAGGGAGCCGGAACTCACCCCTCCACTTT. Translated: CASSQGSRNSPLHF. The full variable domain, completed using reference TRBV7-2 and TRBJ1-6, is GAGVSQSPSNKVTEKGKDVELRCDPISGHTALYWYRQSLGQGLEFLIYFQGNSAPDKSGLPSDRFSAERTGGSVSTLTIQRTQQEDSAVYLCASSQGSRNSPLHFGNGTRLTVT.